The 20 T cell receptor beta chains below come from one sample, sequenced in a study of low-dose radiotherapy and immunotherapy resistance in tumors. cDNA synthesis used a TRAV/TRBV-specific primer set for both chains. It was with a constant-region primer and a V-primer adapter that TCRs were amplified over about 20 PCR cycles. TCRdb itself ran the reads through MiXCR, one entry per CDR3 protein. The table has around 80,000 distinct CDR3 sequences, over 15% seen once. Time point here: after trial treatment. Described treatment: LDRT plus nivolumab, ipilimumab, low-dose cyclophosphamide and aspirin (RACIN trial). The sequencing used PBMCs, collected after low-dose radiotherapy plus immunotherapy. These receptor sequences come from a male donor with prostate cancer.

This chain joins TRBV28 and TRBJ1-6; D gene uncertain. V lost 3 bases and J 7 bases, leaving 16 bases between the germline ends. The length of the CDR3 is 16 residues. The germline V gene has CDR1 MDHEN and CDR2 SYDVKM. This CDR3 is CASSFSGTVGNSPLHF. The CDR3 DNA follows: TGTGCCAGCAGTTTTTCGGGCACAGTAGGGAATTCACCCCTCCACTTT.

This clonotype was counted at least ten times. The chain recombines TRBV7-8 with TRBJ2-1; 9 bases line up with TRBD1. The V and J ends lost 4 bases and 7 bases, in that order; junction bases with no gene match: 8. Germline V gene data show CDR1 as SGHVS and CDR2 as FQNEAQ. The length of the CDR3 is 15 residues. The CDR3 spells CASSYTGGSLNEQFF. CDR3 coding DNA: TGTGCCAGCAGCTACACAGGGGGCTCTTTGAATGAGCAGTTCTTC.

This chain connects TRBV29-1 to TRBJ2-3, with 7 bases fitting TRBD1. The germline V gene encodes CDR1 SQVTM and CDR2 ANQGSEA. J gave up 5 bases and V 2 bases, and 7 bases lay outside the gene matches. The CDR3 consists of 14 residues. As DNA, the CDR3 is TGCAGCGTTGAATCATCAGCAGGGGGAGATACGCAGTATTTT. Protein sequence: CSVESSAGGDTQYF.

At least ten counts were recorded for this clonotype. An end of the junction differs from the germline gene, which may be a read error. This CDR3 is CASRTGPQATQYF. CDR3 bases: TGTGCCAGTAGAACCGGGCCTCAAGCGACCCAGTACTTC. This chain joins TRBV19 and TRBJ2-5; D is uncertain. The CDR3 length is 13 residues. Germline V gene data show CDR1 as LNHDA and CDR2 as SQIVND (reference sequence).

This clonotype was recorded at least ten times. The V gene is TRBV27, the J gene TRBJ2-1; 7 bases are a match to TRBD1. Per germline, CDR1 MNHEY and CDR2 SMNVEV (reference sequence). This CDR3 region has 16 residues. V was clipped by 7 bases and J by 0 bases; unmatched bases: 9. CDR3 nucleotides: TGTGCCAGCACCAGGGGGACAGAGAGCTCCTACAATGAGCAGTTCTTC. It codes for CASTRGTESSYNEQFF.

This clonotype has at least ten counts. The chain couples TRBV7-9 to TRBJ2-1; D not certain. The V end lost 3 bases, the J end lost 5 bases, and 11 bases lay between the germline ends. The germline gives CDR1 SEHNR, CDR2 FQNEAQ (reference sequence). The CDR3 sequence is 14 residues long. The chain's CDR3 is CASSFWGLDNEQFF. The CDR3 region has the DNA TGTGCCAGCAGCTTTTGGGGTCTCGACAATGAGCAGTTCTTC.

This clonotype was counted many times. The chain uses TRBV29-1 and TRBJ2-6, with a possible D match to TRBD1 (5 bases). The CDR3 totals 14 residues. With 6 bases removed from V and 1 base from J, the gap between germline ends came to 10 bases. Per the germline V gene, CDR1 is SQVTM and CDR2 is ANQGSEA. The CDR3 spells CSVQGVSGANVLTF. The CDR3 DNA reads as TGCAGCGTCCAAGGGGTTTCTGGGGCCAACGTCCTGACTTTC.

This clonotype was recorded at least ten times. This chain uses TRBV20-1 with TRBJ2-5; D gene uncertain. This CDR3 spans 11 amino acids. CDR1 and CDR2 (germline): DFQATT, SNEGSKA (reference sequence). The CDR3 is CRAGGWETQYF. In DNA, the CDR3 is TGCAGGGCCGGCGGTTGGGAGACCCAGTACTTC.

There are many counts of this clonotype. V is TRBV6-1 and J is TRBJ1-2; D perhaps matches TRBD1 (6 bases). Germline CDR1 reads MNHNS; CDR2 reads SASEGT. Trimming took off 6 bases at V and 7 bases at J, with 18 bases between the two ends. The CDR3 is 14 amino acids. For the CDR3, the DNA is TGTGCCAGCAGGCCCGTCATGGGGGCGGCTGGCTACACCTTC. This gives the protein CASRPVMGAAGYTF.

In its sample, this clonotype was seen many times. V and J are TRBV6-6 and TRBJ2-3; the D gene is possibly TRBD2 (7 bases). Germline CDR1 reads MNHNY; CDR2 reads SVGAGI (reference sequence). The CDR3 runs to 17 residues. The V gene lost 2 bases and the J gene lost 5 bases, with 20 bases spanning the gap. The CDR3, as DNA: TGTGCCAGCAGTTACGGGGGAGGGGGGAGCGGACGAGATACGCAGTATTTT. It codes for CASSYGGGGSGRDTQYF.

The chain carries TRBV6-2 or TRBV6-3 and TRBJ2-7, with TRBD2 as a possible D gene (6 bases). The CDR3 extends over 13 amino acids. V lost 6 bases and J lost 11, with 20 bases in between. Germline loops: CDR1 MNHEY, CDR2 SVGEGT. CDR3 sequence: CASSTPYRGNEYF. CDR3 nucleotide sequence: TGTGCCAGCAGCACACCATATCGGGGGAACGAGTACTTC.

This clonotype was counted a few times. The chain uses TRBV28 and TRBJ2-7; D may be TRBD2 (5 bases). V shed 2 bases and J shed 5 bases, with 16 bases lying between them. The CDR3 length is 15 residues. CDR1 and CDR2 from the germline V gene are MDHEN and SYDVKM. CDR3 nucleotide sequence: TGTGCCAGCAGTTTAATAACGGGAAGTAAGAACGAGCAGTACTTC. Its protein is CASSLITGSKNEQYF. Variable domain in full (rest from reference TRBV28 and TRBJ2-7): DVKVTQSSRYLVKRTGEKVFLECVQDMDHENMFWYRQDPGLGLRLIYFSYDVKMKEKGDIPEGYSVSREKKERFSLILESASTNQTSMYLCASSLITGSKNEQYFGPGTRLTVT.

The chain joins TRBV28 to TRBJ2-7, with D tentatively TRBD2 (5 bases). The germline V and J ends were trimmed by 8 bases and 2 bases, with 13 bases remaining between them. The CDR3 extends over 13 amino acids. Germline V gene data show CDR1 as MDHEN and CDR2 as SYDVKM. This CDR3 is CASGIGSPYEQYF. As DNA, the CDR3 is TGTGCCAGCGGAATAGGGAGTCCCTACGAGCAGTACTTC.

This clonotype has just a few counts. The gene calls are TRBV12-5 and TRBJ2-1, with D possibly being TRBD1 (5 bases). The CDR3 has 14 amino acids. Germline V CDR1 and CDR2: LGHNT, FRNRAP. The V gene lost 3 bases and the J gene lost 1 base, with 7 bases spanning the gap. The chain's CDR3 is CASGFGASYNEQFF. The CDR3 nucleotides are TGTGCTAGTGGTTTTGGGGCGTCCTACAATGAGCAGTTCTTC.

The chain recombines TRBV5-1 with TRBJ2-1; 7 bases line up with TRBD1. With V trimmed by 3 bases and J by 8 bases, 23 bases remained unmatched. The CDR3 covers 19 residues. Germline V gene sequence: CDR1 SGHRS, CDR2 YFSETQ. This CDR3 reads CASSSGLSPGGYRVDEQFF. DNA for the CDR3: TGCGCCAGCAGCTCCGGGTTATCTCCAGGGGGTTACAGGGTCGATGAGCAGTTCTTC.

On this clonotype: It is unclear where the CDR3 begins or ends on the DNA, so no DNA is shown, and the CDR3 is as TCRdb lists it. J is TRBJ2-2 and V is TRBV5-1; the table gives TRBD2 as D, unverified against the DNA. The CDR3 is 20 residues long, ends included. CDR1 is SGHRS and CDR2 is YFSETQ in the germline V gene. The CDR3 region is CASSFYICSASDATIGELFF.

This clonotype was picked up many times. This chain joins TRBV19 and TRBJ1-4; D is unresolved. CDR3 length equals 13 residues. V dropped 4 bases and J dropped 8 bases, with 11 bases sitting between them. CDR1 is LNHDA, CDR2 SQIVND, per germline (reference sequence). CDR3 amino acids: CASSRSPDEKLFF. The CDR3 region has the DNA TGTGCCAGTAGTAGAAGCCCGGACGAAAAACTGTTTTTT.

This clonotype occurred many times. The CDR3 DNA reads as TGTGCCAGTAGTACGACAGGGGCGAACCAAGAGACCCAGTACTTC. Its protein product is CASSTTGANQETQYF. The chain employs TRBV19 and TRBJ2-5, with TRBD1 matching 8 bases. CDR1 and CDR2 (germline): LNHDA, SQIVND (reference sequence). The CDR3 contains 15 residues. The ends lost 4 bases at V and 0 bases at J; junction bases unmatched: 4.

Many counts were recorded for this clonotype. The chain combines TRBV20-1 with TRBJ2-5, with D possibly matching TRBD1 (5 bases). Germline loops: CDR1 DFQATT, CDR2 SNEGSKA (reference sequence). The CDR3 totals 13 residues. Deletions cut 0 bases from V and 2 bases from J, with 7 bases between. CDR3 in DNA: TGCAGTGCTAGAGACACAGGTCAAGAGACCCAGTACTTC. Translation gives CSARDTGQETQYF.

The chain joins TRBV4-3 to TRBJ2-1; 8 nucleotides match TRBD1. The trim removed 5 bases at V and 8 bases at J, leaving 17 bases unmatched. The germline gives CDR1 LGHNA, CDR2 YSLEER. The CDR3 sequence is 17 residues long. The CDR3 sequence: CASSLTDRGRGQYEQFF. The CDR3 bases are TGCGCCAGCAGCTTGACTGACAGGGGACGGGGACAATATGAGCAGTTCTTC.